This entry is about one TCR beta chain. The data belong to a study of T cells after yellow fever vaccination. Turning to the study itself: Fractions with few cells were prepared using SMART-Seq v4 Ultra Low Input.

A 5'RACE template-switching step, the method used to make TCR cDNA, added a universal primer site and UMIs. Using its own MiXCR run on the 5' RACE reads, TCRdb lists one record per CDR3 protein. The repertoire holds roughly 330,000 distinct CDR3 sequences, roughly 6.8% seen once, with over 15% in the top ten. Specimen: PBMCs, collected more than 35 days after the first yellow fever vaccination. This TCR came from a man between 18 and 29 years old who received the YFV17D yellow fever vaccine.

The CDR3 sequence: CSVEGGTLLYGYTF. The CDR3 DNA reads as TGCAGCGTTGAAGGGGGGACGCTGCTCTATGGCTACACCTTC. V gene TRBV29-1 combines with J gene TRBJ1-2, with D maybe TRBD1 (5 bases). The V end was cut by 1 base, the J end by 4 bases, with 13 bases between. There are 14 residues in the CDR3. Germline CDR1 and CDR2: SQVTM and ANQGSEA.